These 7 T cell receptor beta chains were all obtained from the same sample, sequenced in a study of T cells after yellow fever vaccination. MiXCR, applied by TCRdb to the 5' RACE reads, yields one record per CDR3 protein. The sample contains around 310,000 distinct CDR3 sequences, approximately 9% of which appear only once. The material was PBMCs, obtained on the day of the first yellow fever vaccination. The receptor source for this set is a man between 18 and 29 years old who received the YFV17D yellow fever vaccine.

The chain uses TRBV5-1 and TRBJ2-4; D not resolved. CDR3 size: 13 residues. CDR1 is SGHRS, CDR2 YFSETQ, per germline. V lost 0 bases, J lost 9 bases, and 10 bases lay in between. CDR3 sequence (DNA): TGCGCCAGCAGCTTGGACATTCAGCGCATTCAGTACTTC. It codes for CASSLDIQRIQYF. Full variable domain (rest looked up from reference TRBV5-1 and TRBJ2-4): KAGVTQTPRYLIKTRGQQVTLSCSPISGHRSVSWYQQTPGQGLQFLFEYFSETQRNKGNFPGRFSGRQFSNSRSEMNVSTLELGDSALYLCASSLDIQRIQYFGAGTRLSVL.

The rearrangement links TRBV6-2 or TRBV6-3 to TRBJ1-5, with D tentatively TRBD1 (6 bases). Germline-derived CDR1 and CDR2 are MNHEY and SVGEGT. Trimming pared 0 bases from V and 1 base from J, leaving 13 bases between. The CDR3 spans 17 residues. The CDR3 loop is CASSYSKQRGSNQPQHF. The DNA for the CDR3 is TGTGCCAGCAGTTACTCGAAGCAAAGGGGGAGCAATCAGCCCCAGCATTTT.

This clonotype was detected ten times or more. This chain links TRBV2 with TRBJ1-6; D not certain. The CDR3 is 11 residues long. From germline, CDR1 is SNHLY and CDR2 FYNNEI. Trimming stripped 7 bases from V and 7 bases from J, with 5 bases between. CDR3 protein: CASIGNSPLHF. The CDR3, as DNA: TGTGCCAGCATAGGGAATTCACCCCTCCACTTT. Full variable domain (remainder filled in from reference TRBV2 and TRBJ1-6): EPEVTQTPSHQVTQMGQEVILRCVPISNHLYFYWYRQILGQKVEFLVSFYNNEISEKSEIFDDQFSVERPDGSNFTLKIRSTKLEDSAMYFCASIGNSPLHFGNGTRLTVT.

The chain combines TRBV20-1 with TRBJ1-4; no clear D. Trimming stripped 3 bases from V and 6 bases from J, with 8 bases between. The CDR3 runs 12 residues. In germline, CDR1 is DFQATT, CDR2 SNEGSKA (reference sequence). The CDR3 region has the DNA TGCAGTGCTAGTAAGCGTGATGAAAAACTGTTTTTT. It specifies CSASKRDEKLFF.

The V call is TRBV19, the J call TRBJ2-5; no clear D gene. From germline, CDR1 is LNHDA and CDR2 SQIVND (reference sequence). Trimming shortened V by 3 bases and J by 5 bases, and 4 bases separated the two germline ends. This CDR3 has 11 residues. CDR3 residues: CASSMGETQYF. DNA of the CDR3: TGTGCCAGTAGTATGGGGGAGACCCAGTACTTC.

J is TRBJ2-3 and V is TRBV10-2, with TRBD2 matching over 9 bases. The CDR3 is made up of 16 amino acids. Per germline, CDR1 WSHSY and CDR2 SAAADI. With 7 bases clipped from V and 3 bases from J, the junction kept 11 bases outside the gene matches. The CDR3 protein is CASTSELAGPTDTQYF. For the CDR3, the DNA is TGCGCCAGCACTTCCGAACTAGCGGGCCCAACAGATACGCAGTATTTT.

The chain carries TRBV3-1 and TRBJ1-2; TRBD1 might be the D (6 bases). The CDR3 spans 16 residues. V lost 0 bases, J lost 6 bases, and 17 bases lay in between. Germline CDR1 and CDR2: LGHDT and YNNKEL (reference sequence). The CDR3 sequence is CASSQEVSRTVNGYTF. CDR3 nucleotides: TGTGCCAGCAGCCAAGAAGTTTCGAGGACAGTCAATGGCTACACCTTC.